This TCR beta chain was recovered during a study of T cells after yellow fever vaccination. Looked up from germline, CDR1 is MDHEN and CDR2 is SYDVKM. V was shortened by 4 bases and J by 0 bases, with 11 bases between the two germline ends. This CDR3 region has 15 residues. MiXCR, run by TCRdb on the 5' RACE reads, gives a single entry per CDR3 protein. Of 600,000 to 750,000 distinct CDR3 sequences listed, roughly an eighth were seen once; the top ten hold under 15%. This clonotype was observed a few times. The chain carries TRBV28 and TRBJ2-3; D is ambiguous. Here the sequenced sample was PBMCs, taken on the day of the yellow fever booster vaccination. This sequence originates from a man aged 30 to 39 who received the YFV17D yellow fever vaccine. CDR3 sequence: CASSSQASSTDTQYF. The CDR3 region has the DNA TGTGCCAGCAGTTCCCAAGCCTCTAGCACAGATACGCAGTATTTT.